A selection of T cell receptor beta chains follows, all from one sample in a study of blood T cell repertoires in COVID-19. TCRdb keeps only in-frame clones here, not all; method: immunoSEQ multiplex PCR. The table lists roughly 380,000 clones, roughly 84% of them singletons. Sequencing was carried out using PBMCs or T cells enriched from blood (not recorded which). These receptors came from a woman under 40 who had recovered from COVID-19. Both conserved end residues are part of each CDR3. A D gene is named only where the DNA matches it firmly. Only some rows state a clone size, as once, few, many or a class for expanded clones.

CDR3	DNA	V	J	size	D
CASSPGGPVEKLFF	TGTGCCAGCAGCCCAGGGGGCCCAGTTGAAAAACTGTTTTTT	TRBV5-5	TRBJ1-4	NA	TRBD1
CASSPTGRNTDTQYF	TGTGCCAGTAGTCCCACGGGTCGAAACACAGATACGCAGTATTTT	TRBV19	TRBJ2-3	NA	NA
CASSPNQGNTGELFF	TGTGCCAGCAGCCCCAACCAGGGTAACACCGGGGAGCTGTTTTTT	TRBV3-1/TRBV3-2	TRBJ2-2	NA	NA
CASSSGGGRADGYTF	TGTGCCAGCAGTAGCGGGGGGGGGCGAGCGGATGGCTACACCTTC	TRBV4-2	TRBJ1-2	NA	NA
CASSLGQGAGANVLTF	TGCGCCAGCAGCTTGGGACAGGGGGCTGGGGCCAACGTCCTGACTTTC	TRBV5-1	TRBJ2-6	once	TRBD1
CASSLGSSGGMETQYF	TGTGCCAGCAGCTTAGGCTCTAGCGGGGGAATGGAGACCCAGTACTTC	TRBV7-3	TRBJ2-5	once	TRBD2
CASSAPGSGSTGWVELFF	TGTGCCAGCAGCGCCCCGGGCTCGGGGTCCACCGGGTGGGTTGAGCTGTTTTTT	TRBV9	TRBJ2-2	NA	NA
CASSISGPYEQYF	TGTGCCAGTAGTATATCAGGCCCCTACGAGCAGTACTTC	TRBV19	TRBJ2-7	once	NA
CASSLGASLHNEQFF	TGTGCCAGCAGCTTAGGGGCTTCCCTCCACAATGAGCAGTTCTTC	TRBV11-1	TRBJ2-1	NA	NA
CASSLGQGDSPLHF	TGTGCCAGCAGCCTGGGACAGGGGGACTCACCCCTCCACTTT	TRBV3-1/TRBV3-2	TRBJ1-6	NA	TRBD1
CASTGVKEPQHF	TGTGCCAGCACCGGAGTAAAGGAGCCCCAGCATTTT	TRBV28	TRBJ1-5	NA	NA
CAISGSGTSGSNEQFF	TGTGCCATCAGTGGCTCCGGGACTAGCGGGAGCAATGAGCAGTTCTTC	TRBV10-3	TRBJ2-1	NA	TRBD2
CAAEGANYGYTF	TGTGCCGCCGAGGGGGCTAACTATGGCTACACCTTC	TRBV6-5	TRBJ1-2	NA	NA
CASGEDGFRTTYNSPLHF	TGTGCCAGCGGGGAGGACGGATTCAGGACCACTTATAATTCACCCCTCCACTTT	TRBV27	TRBJ1-6	NA	NA
CASSVGGLQETQYF	TGTGCCAGCAGCGTAGGAGGCCTCCAAGAGACCCAGTACTTC	TRBV9	TRBJ2-5	NA	NA
CASSPSGGDYNEQFF	TGTGCCAGCAGCCCTAGCGGGGGCGATTACAATGAGCAGTTCTTC	TRBV4-2	TRBJ2-1	NA	TRBD2
CSAREGVEQYF	TGCAGTGCTAGAGAAGGGGTCGAGCAGTACTTC	TRBV20-1	TRBJ2-7	NA	NA
CASSPPLAFSYNEQFF	TGTGCCAGCTCACCGCCTTTAGCTTTTTCCTACAATGAGCAGTTCTTC	TRBV18	TRBJ2-1	NA	NA
CARVWAPVNTEAFF	TGTGCCAGGGTTTGGGCTCCTGTGAACACTGAAGCTTTCTTT	TRBV9	TRBJ1-1	NA	NA